The 21 T cell receptor beta chains below come from one sample, sequenced in a study of blood T cells in healthy people across ages. The second PCR ran about 6 to 12 cycles with a sample-barcoded 5' primer and J-beta primers. TCRdb ran MiXCR on the 5' RACE reads and lists one entry per CDR3 protein. This repertoire shows about 1.5 million distinct CDR3 sequences, 40% to 45% found once; its top ten account for 4%. Input material: blood. The receptors derive from a woman younger than 30 in good health.

The chain links TRBV7-9 to TRBJ1-1; a weak D match, TRBD1 (6 bases). CDR3 size: 13 residues. Germline CDR1 is SEHNR and CDR2 is FQNEAQ (reference sequence). Trimming removed 5 bases at V and 6 bases at J, with 13 bases between. The CDR3, as DNA: TGTGCCAGCAGCAAGGCGGGACACCCTGAAGCTTTCTTT. Amino acid sequence: CASSKAGHPEAFF.

This chain links TRBV6-2 or TRBV6-3 with TRBJ2-3; D perhaps matches TRBD2 (6 bases). Per germline, CDR1 MNHEY and CDR2 SVGEGT. V shed 5 bases and J shed 2 bases, with 14 bases lying between them. The length of the CDR3 is 15 residues. As DNA, the CDR3 is TGTGCCAGCAGTGACCCGGGACTGGTCACAGATACGCAGTATTTT. Protein: CASSDPGLVTDTQYF.

This clonotype has just one count. This chain joins TRBV7-2 and TRBJ2-1; TRBD1 agrees at 12 bases. Germline V gives CDR1 SGHTA, CDR2 FQGNSA. With 4 bases clipped from V and 9 bases from J, the junction kept 7 bases outside the gene matches. This CDR3 is 15 amino acids long. CDR3 protein: CASSYGTGGTAEQFF. In nucleotides, the CDR3 is TGTGCCAGCAGCTATGGGACAGGGGGCACGGCTGAGCAGTTCTTC.

This clonotype was observed many times. The chain carries TRBV29-1 and TRBJ2-5; D may correspond to TRBD1 or TRBD2 (6 bases each). This CDR3 contains 13 residues. The germline V gene has CDR1 SQVTM and CDR2 ANQGSEA. Between the trimmed V and J ends, which lost 2 bases and 5 bases, there was a span of 12 bases. CDR3 DNA sequence: TGCAGCGTTGAATCGGGGGCATGGGAGACCCAGTACTTC. Translating it yields CSVESGAWETQYF. Drawing the rest from reference TRBV29-1 and TRBJ2-5, the complete variable domain is SAVISQKPSRDICQRGTSLTIQCQVDSQVTMMFWYRQQPGQSLTLIATANQGSEATYESGFVIDKFPISRPNLTFSTLTVSNMSPEDSSIYLCSVESGAWETQYFGPGTRLLVL.

This clonotype has more than one count but fewer than ten. J is TRBJ2-3 and V is TRBV5-1; the D is unclear. V lost 7 bases, J lost 0 bases, and 12 bases lay in between. This CDR3 has 14 amino acids. CDR1 is SGHRS, CDR2 YFSETQ, per germline. This chain's CDR3 is CASGQVPSTDTQYF. The CDR3 nucleotides are TGCGCCAGCGGGCAGGTCCCTAGCACAGATACGCAGTATTTT.

In its sample, this clonotype was seen a few times. J is TRBJ2-1 and V is TRBV25-1; no reliable D call. CDR1 is MGHDK and CDR2 is SYGVNS in the germline V gene. V shed 1 base and J shed 12 bases, with 10 bases lying between them. This CDR3 is built from 12 residues. Here the CDR3 DNA reads TGTGCCAGCAGTGAATCGAGTACGGGGCAGTTCTTC. Amino acids: CASSESSTGQFF.

V gene TRBV4-1 combines with J gene TRBJ2-3; D is undetermined. The CDR3 is 14 residues long. V lost 3 bases to trimming and J lost 0 bases, with 7 bases between them. Germline V gives CDR1 MGHRA, CDR2 YSYEKL. The CDR3 DNA is TGCGCCAGCAGCCAGTATACTAGCACAGATACGCAGTATTTT. It encodes CASSQYTSTDTQYF.

CDR3 DNA sequence: TGTGCCAGCAGTGGGGACGGTCTCAATGAGCAGTTCTTC. Translated, it gives CASSGDGLNEQFF. The rearrangement uses TRBV2 and TRBJ2-1; D may correspond to TRBD1 or TRBD2 (5 bases each). Trimming shortened V by 4 bases and J by 6 bases, and 10 bases separated the two germline ends. Germline V gives CDR1 SNHLY, CDR2 FYNNEI. CDR3 size: 13 residues.

This rearrangement joins TRBV29-1 to TRBJ2-3, with 8 bases aligning to TRBD2. In germline, CDR1 is SQVTM, CDR2 ANQGSEA. The CDR3 totals 14 residues. With 3 bases clipped from V and 3 bases from J, the junction kept 5 bases outside the gene matches. This CDR3 is CSVDSSGRTDTQYF. CDR3 in DNA: TGCAGCGTTGATTCCAGCGGGAGAACAGATACGCAGTATTTT.

There are a few counts of this clonotype. CDR3 nucleotide sequence: TGTGCCACCAGTGATTTTAGCGACAATGAGCAGTTCTTC. It is translated as CATSDFSDNEQFF. The chain has TRBV24-1 and TRBJ2-1, with D maybe TRBD2 (5 bases). Germline CDR1 is KGHDR and CDR2 is SFDVKD. The CDR3 has 13 residues. V lost 1 base and J lost 5, with 5 bases in between.

V gene TRBV7-6 combines with J gene TRBJ2-1; the match to TRBD1 covers 7 bases. J gave up 7 bases and V 5 bases, and 11 bases lay outside the gene matches. The CDR3 covers 15 residues. Germline V gene sequence: CDR1 SGHVS, CDR2 FNYEAQ. The DNA for the CDR3 is TGTGCCAGCAGCAGCCTGACAGGGTTTACAAATGAGCAGTTCTTC. Translating gives CASSSLTGFTNEQFF.

The rearrangement uses TRBV29-1 and TRBJ2-5, with D tentatively TRBD1 (6 bases). The V end was cut by 1 base, the J end by 1 base, with 10 bases between. Germline V CDR1 and CDR2: SQVTM, ANQGSEA. The CDR3 contains 14 residues. CDR3 residues: CSVEVSDSQETQYF. CDR3 bases: TGCAGCGTTGAAGTGTCGGACAGCCAAGAGACCCAGTACTTC.

V and J are TRBV29-1 and TRBJ2-5; 8 bases are a match to TRBD1. The tail of the sequence fits TRBJ2-7 better, so the J call may be wrong. This CDR3 spans 12 amino acids. Germline assignment: CDR1 SQVTM and CDR2 ANQGSEA. The chain's CDR3 is CSVQGQGVEQYF. As DNA, the CDR3 is TGCAGCGTACAAGGACAGGGCGTCGAGCAGTACTTC.

Worth noting for this clonotype: At one of its ends the junction is not consistent with the germline gene, which may arise from a read error. CDR3 loop: CASSLPRDTQYF. The CDR3 DNA follows: TGTGCCAGCAGTTTACCTCGAGATACGCAGTATTTT. The J gene is TRBJ2-3, the V gene TRBV4-1; D is ambiguous. The CDR3 length is 12 residues. The V gene's germline CDR1 is MGHRA and CDR2 YSYEKL.

V and J are TRBV20-1 and TRBJ2-3; 8 bases fit TRBD2. The CDR3 is 14 amino acids. Germline V lookup: CDR1 DFQATT, CDR2 SNEGSKA (reference sequence). The V and J ends lost 4 bases and 2 bases, in that order; junction bases with no gene match: 5. The chain's CDR3 is CSATTGRDTDTQYF. CDR3 nucleotide sequence: TGCAGTGCTACCACCGGGAGGGACACAGATACGCAGTATTTT.

In this sample, this clonotype turned up many times. This chain links TRBV6-1 with TRBJ1-2; D unresolved. The CDR3 is made up of 11 amino acids. Germline CDR1 and CDR2: MNHNS and SASEGT. V was cut by 0 bases and J by 8 bases, with 4 bases left in between. CDR3 bases: TGTGCCAGCAGTGAAGCGGGAGGCTACACCTTC. Translation: CASSEAGGYTF.

The V and J genes are TRBV6-2 or TRBV6-3 and TRBJ2-2; D gene uncertain. Germline CDR1 and CDR2: MNHEY and SVGEGT. Trimming cost V 2 bases and J 2 bases, with 6 bases left between them. This CDR3 is 14 amino acids long. The CDR3 sequence is CASSYQDNTGELFF. The CDR3 nucleotides are TGTGCCAGCAGTTACCAGGACAACACCGGGGAGCTGTTTTTT.

The V and J genes are TRBV27 and TRBJ2-5; 10 positions agree with TRBD2. Germline assignment: CDR1 MNHEY and CDR2 SMNVEV (reference sequence). Trimming removed 8 bases from V and 11 bases from J; junction bases left unmatched: 14. The CDR3 runs to 14 residues. Here the CDR3 DNA reads TGTGCCAGCGGCTCAGCGGGAGGGCCTGGTGAGCAGTACTTC. Amino acids: CASGSAGGPGEQYF.

The table lists this clonotype with a few counts. The genes are TRBV28 and TRBJ2-5, with D tentatively TRBD1 (5 bases). V lost 7 bases to trimming and J lost 2 bases, with 8 bases between them. The length of the CDR3 is 12 residues. Looked up from germline, CDR1 is MDHEN and CDR2 is SYDVKM. CDR3 loop: CASMTAQETQYF. CDR3 bases: TGTGCCAGCATGACAGCTCAAGAGACCCAGTACTTC.

The chain joins TRBV12-3 or TRBV12-4 to TRBJ1-1; D uncertain. CDR3 size: 15 residues. V was trimmed by 5 bases and J by 4 bases, leaving 17 bases between them. The CDR3 DNA sequence: TGTGCCAGCAGTGAGACAACGACCACGAGCACTGAAGCTTTCTTT. It is translated as CASSETTTTSTEAFF.

The rearrangement links TRBV5-6 to TRBJ2-7, with D possibly being TRBD2 (6 bases). With 4 bases removed from V and 1 base from J, the gap between germline ends came to 12 bases. The CDR3 has 14 amino acids. Germline V gene data show CDR1 as SGHDT and CDR2 as YYEEEE. In DNA, the CDR3 is TGTGCCAGCAGCGGACGGGACTGGTCCTACGAGCAGTACTTC. Protein product: CASSGRDWSYEQYF.